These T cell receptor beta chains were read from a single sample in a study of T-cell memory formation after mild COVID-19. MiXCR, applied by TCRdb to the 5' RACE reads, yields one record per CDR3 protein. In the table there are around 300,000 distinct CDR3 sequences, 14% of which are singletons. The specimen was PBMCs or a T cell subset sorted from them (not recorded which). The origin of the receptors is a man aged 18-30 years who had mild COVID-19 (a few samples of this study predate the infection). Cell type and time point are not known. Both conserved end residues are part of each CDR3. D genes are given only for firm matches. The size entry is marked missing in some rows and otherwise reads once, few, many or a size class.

DNA: TGTGCCAGCAGCGTAGCTGGGAAGGCAGCCTCTGGAAACACCATATATTTT; CDR3: CASSVAGKAASGNTIYF; D: .; J: TRBJ1-3; V: TRBV9; size: .
DNA: TGCGCCAGCAGCTTTCAGGGAGAGGGAAGCTATGGCTACACCTTC; CDR3: CASSFQGEGSYGYTF; D: .; J: TRBJ1-2; V: TRBV5-1; size: few
DNA: TGTGCCAGCAGCAAAGACAGGGGGAACGGCGGGGAGCTGTTTTTT; CDR3: CASSKDRGNGGELFF; D: TRBD1; J: TRBJ2-2; V: TRBV5-6; size: .
DNA: TGTGCCAGCTCACCGCAGGGGGATTACGAGCAGTACTTC; CDR3: CASSPQGDYEQYF; D: TRBD1; J: TRBJ2-7; V: TRBV18; size: few
DNA: TGTGCCAGCAGCCAAGATTCCCCGGGGGCTGCGAACACCGGGGAGCTGTTTTTT; CDR3: CASSQDSPGAANTGELFF; D: .; J: TRBJ2-2; V: TRBV4-2; size: few
DNA: TGTGCCATCAGTAGCCAACAGAATAATAACTATGGCTACACCTTC; CDR3: CAISSQQNNNYGYTF; D: .; J: TRBJ1-2; V: TRBV10-3; size: few
DNA: TGTGCCAGCAGCCGGGTTAGGCAGACTGAAGCTTTCTTT; CDR3: CASSRVRQTEAFF; D: .; J: TRBJ1-1; V: TRBV6-5; size: .
DNA: TGTGCCAGCAGTCCCCGGGGGGGATCCTACGAGCAGTACTTC; CDR3: CASSPRGGSYEQYF; D: TRBD2; J: TRBJ2-7; V: TRBV6-5; size: few
DNA: TGTGCCAGCAGTTTACAGGGAAACTCCTACAATGAGCAGTTCTTC; CDR3: CASSLQGNSYNEQFF; D: .; J: TRBJ2-1; V: TRBV25-1; size: many
DNA: TGCGCCAGCAGCCCTCTCTGGGGGGGTAGCGAGGACACAGATACGCAGTATTTT; CDR3: CASSPLWGGSEDTDTQYF; D: TRBD2; J: TRBJ2-3; V: TRBV4-1; size: .
DNA: TGCGCCAGCAGCCAAGATGGGGGGGTGAACACTGAAGCTTTCTTT; CDR3: CASSQDGGVNTEAFF; D: .; J: TRBJ1-1; V: TRBV4-3; size: .
DNA: TGTGCCACCAGTGATTTAGTAGCGGGGGTCTACAATGAGCAGTTCTTC; CDR3: CATSDLVAGVYNEQFF; D: TRBD2; J: TRBJ2-1; V: TRBV24-1; size: few
DNA: TGTGCCAGCAGCTCCTCTAATAGCGGGTACAATGAGCAGTTCTTC; CDR3: CASSSSNSGYNEQFF; D: TRBD2; J: TRBJ2-1; V: TRBV5-4; size: few
DNA: TGTGCCAGCACAAAAGGGGGAGATACGCAGTATTTT; CDR3: CASTKGGDTQYF; D: .; J: TRBJ2-3; V: TRBV6-2/TRBV6-3; size: few
DNA: TGTGCCAGCAGCGAGAGGTCGGAGGACAATGAGCAGTTCTTC; CDR3: CASSERSEDNEQFF; D: .; J: TRBJ2-1; V: TRBV7-2; size: few
DNA: TGTGCCAGCAGCTCACGCCCCACCCCGTCCTCCCCGCAAGAGACCCAGTACTTC; CDR3: CASSSRPTPSSPQETQYF; D: .; J: TRBJ2-5; V: TRBV11-1; size: few
DNA: TGCAGTGCCCCGGGTTGGGGGGGGGCCCAAGATACGCAGTATTTT; CDR3: CSAPGWGGAQDTQYF; D: .; J: TRBJ2-3; V: TRBV20-1; size: few
DNA: TGTGCCAGCAGCAAAGGTGGTACAGCTCCAGGCCGGGGTATGAACACTGAAGCTTTCTTT; CDR3: CASSKGGTAPGRGMNTEAFF; D: .; J: TRBJ1-1; V: TRBV21-1; size: .
DNA: TGTGCCAGCAGCTTAGCGGGCAGGGGAACAGTTGCGACGCAGTATTTT; CDR3: CASSLAGRGTVATQYF; D: .; J: TRBJ2-3; V: TRBV7-9; size: .
DNA: TGTGCCAGCAGCGTAAGGGGGGGCCGGGAGACCCAGTACTTC; CDR3: CASSVRGGRETQYF; D: .; J: TRBJ2-5; V: TRBV7-2; size: .
DNA: TGTGCCAGCAGCCTACAGGGTCCCACTGAAGCTTTCTTT; CDR3: CASSLQGPTEAFF; D: .; J: TRBJ1-1; V: TRBV12-3/TRBV12-4; size: many
DNA: TGTGCCAGCAGTTGGACTAGCGGGCCCTCCTACGAGCAGTACTTC; CDR3: CASSWTSGPSYEQYF; D: TRBD2; J: TRBJ2-7; V: TRBV6-5; size: .
DNA: TGTGCCAGCAGTCCTACGACTAGCGGGGGGCGGGGAGAGACCCAGTACTTC; CDR3: CASSPTTSGGRGETQYF; D: TRBD2; J: TRBJ2-5; V: TRBV7-2; size: few
DNA: TGTGCCAGCAGCCAGGGGTATTGGGAGACCCAGTACTTC; CDR3: CASSQGYWETQYF; D: .; J: TRBJ2-5; V: TRBV7-2; size: few
DNA: TGTGCCAGCAGCTGGGTGGGCACTGAAGCTTTCTTT; CDR3: CASSWVGTEAFF; D: .; J: TRBJ1-1; V: TRBV7-2; size: many
DNA: TGCAGTGCTAGAGACGGGGGACAGGGCCTCTACGAGCAGTACTTC; CDR3: CSARDGGQGLYEQYF; D: TRBD1; J: TRBJ2-7; V: TRBV20-1; size: .
DNA: TGCAGCGTTGTACAGGGGACGAACACTGAAGCTTTCTTT; CDR3: CSVVQGTNTEAFF; D: TRBD1; J: TRBJ1-1; V: TRBV29-1; size: .
DNA: TGTGCCAGCACCGCAGCGGGGGGATCCTACGAGCAGTACTTC; CDR3: CASTAAGGSYEQYF; D: TRBD2; J: TRBJ2-7; V: TRBV7-8; size: .
DNA: TGTGCCAGCAGCCACGCTGACAGGGGGTACGGCTACACCTTC; CDR3: CASSHADRGYGYTF; D: TRBD1; J: TRBJ1-2; V: TRBV4-2; size: few
DNA: TGTGCCGGGAGGGAACAGGATGACACTGAAGCTTTCTTT; CDR3: CAGREQDDTEAFF; D: .; J: TRBJ1-1; V: TRBV12-3/TRBV12-4; size: few
DNA: TGTGCCAGTAGTATCCAGGACGGGATGAACACTGAAGCTTTCTTT; CDR3: CASSIQDGMNTEAFF; D: .; J: TRBJ1-1; V: TRBV19; size: .
DNA: TGTGCCAGCAGTTTGAGCCGGGGGGGCACAGATACGCAGTATTTT; CDR3: CASSLSRGGTDTQYF; D: TRBD2; J: TRBJ2-3; V: TRBV27; size: .
DNA: TGTGCCATCCATCCCGATAGGTCCTACAATGAGCAGTTCTTC; CDR3: CAIHPDRSYNEQFF; D: .; J: TRBJ2-1; V: TRBV7-8; size: .
DNA: TGTGCCAGCAGCCGTGAAGCAGGGGCTGGCTACACCTTC; CDR3: CASSREAGAGYTF; D: .; J: TRBJ1-2; V: TRBV11-2; size: few
DNA: TGTGCCAGCAGCCAGCCGGTCGGGACCCAGTACTTC; CDR3: CASSQPVGTQYF; D: .; J: TRBJ2-5; V: TRBV7-9; size: .
DNA: TGTGCCAGCAGTGATCAGGGCAAACTGTTTTTT; CDR3: CASSDQGKLFF; D: .; J: TRBJ1-4; V: TRBV6-6; size: .
DNA: TGTGCCAGCAGCTTGCCCGGGACTCATGGTAACATTCAGTACTTC; CDR3: CASSLPGTHGNIQYF; D: .; J: TRBJ2-4; V: TRBV5-6; size: few